This entry lists 20 T cell receptor beta chains sequenced from one sample in a study of T-cell memory formation after mild COVID-19. TCRdb called the 5' RACE reads again in MiXCR, with one record for every CDR3 protein. The table has under 250,000 distinct CDR3 sequences, 27% seen once. The sequencing input was PBMCs or a T cell subset sorted from them (not recorded which). Every receptor here comes from an adult woman who had mild COVID-19 (a few samples of this study predate the infection). Cell type and time point are not known.

This clonotype was observed a handful of times. V and J are TRBV6-4 and TRBJ2-2; possible D gene TRBD2, 7 bases. CDR3 length: 14 residues. The V end was cut by 7 bases, the J end by 3 bases, with 12 bases between. Germline V CDR1 and CDR2: MRHNA, SNTAGT. The CDR3 DNA reads as TGTGCCAGCAAGCGAGGGGGGGACACCGGGGAGCTGTTTTTT. As protein: CASKRGGDTGELFF.

The chain recombines TRBV5-6 with TRBJ1-2, with D uncertain. The V and J ends lost 0 bases and 1 base respectively, with 4 bases between them. The length of the CDR3 is 13 residues. Germline V gene sequence: CDR1 SGHDT, CDR2 YYEEEE. CDR3 nucleotides: TGTGCCAGCAGCTTGGTTAGTAACTATGGCTACACCTTC. This codes for CASSLVSNYGYTF. The variable domain in full, with the rest retrieved from reference TRBV5-6 and TRBJ1-2, is DAGVTQSPTHLIKTRGQQVTLRCSPKSGHDTVSWYQQALGQGPQFIFQYYEEEERQRGNFPDRFSGHQFPNYSSELNVNALLLGDSALYLCASSLVSNYGYTFGSGTRLTVV.

The chain joins TRBV4-2 to TRBJ2-3; the D gene is possibly TRBD2 (6 bases). The ends were cut back, 1 base at V and 2 bases at J, with 16 bases in the middle. The CDR3 is 17 amino acids. Germline V gives CDR1 LGHNA, CDR2 YNFKEQ. The CDR3 DNA is TGTGCCAGCAGCCAAGTTGATAGCGGATTATCCACAGATACGCAGTATTTT. It codes for CASSQVDSGLSTDTQYF.

This clonotype was picked up a small number of times. The genes are TRBV12-5 and TRBJ2-1; 13 bases fit TRBD2. V was pared by 6 bases and J by 8 bases, with 4 bases of the junction left unmatched. The CDR3 covers 14 residues. Germline V CDR1 and CDR2: LGHNT, FRNRAP. In DNA form, the CDR3 reads TGTGCTAGTGGGGGACTAGCGGGGATGGATGAGCAGTTCTTC. It yields the protein CASGGLAGMDEQFF.

This sequence joins TRBV6-6 and TRBJ2-3, with TRBD2 as a possible D gene (6 bases). The CDR3 sequence is 15 residues long. Germline lookup yields CDR1 MNHNY and CDR2 SVGAGI (reference sequence). V shed 8 bases and J shed 3 bases, with 18 bases lying between them. CDR3 sequence reads: CASAKVSGWTDTQYF. CDR3 sequence (DNA): TGTGCCAGCGCGAAGGTGAGCGGGTGGACAGATACGCAGTATTTT.

This clonotype was observed many times. This chain joins TRBV7-2 and TRBJ2-5, with D unclear. Between the trimmed V and J ends, which lost 2 bases and 5 bases, there was a span of 9 bases. Germline CDR1 reads SGHTA; CDR2 reads FQGNSA. This CDR3 comprises 13 residues. The chain's CDR3 is CASSLFSGETQYF. The CDR3 region has the DNA TGTGCCAGCAGCTTATTCAGTGGCGAGACCCAGTACTTC.

CDR3 loop: CASSYGQGATEAFF. The CDR3 DNA reads TGTGCCAGCTCCTACGGACAGGGAGCCACTGAAGCTTTCTTT. The chain carries TRBV18 and TRBJ1-1; 8 nucleotides agree with TRBD1. The CDR3 covers 14 residues. CDR1 KGHSH and CDR2 LQKENI come from the germline V gene. Trimming at V came to 6 bases and at J to 4 bases, leaving 7 bases not matched to a gene.

The sample holds a few counts of this clonotype. V gene TRBV5-5 combines with J gene TRBJ2-2; TRBD1 might be the D (5 bases). CDR3 length: 15 amino acids. The V gene lost 0 bases and the J gene lost 3 bases, with 9 bases spanning the gap. Germline values: CDR1 SGHKS, CDR2 YYEKEE (reference sequence). Here the CDR3 reads CASSLAPGYTGELFF. For the CDR3, the DNA is TGTGCCAGCAGCTTGGCCCCAGGGTACACCGGGGAGCTGTTTTTT.

The V and J genes are TRBV6-1 and TRBJ1-1; D is ambiguous. CDR1 and CDR2 (germline): MNHNS, SASEGT. Trimming left V 5 bases short and J 3 bases short, with 10 bases between. The CDR3 runs to 13 residues. This chain's CDR3 is CASSLGKYTEAFF. In DNA form, the CDR3 reads TGTGCCAGCAGTCTAGGCAAGTACACTGAAGCTTTCTTT.

V and J are TRBV5-1 and TRBJ2-3, with 9 positions matching TRBD2. After removal of 4 bases from V and 2 bases from J, the junction contained 2 bases not matched to a gene. The CDR3 extends over 14 amino acids. Per germline, CDR1 SGHRS and CDR2 YFSETQ. The CDR3 here is CASSGGLATDTQYF. CDR3 DNA: TGCGCCAGCAGCGGGGGACTAGCCACAGATACGCAGTATTTT.

This rearrangement joins TRBV18 to TRBJ2-1; 7 bases are shared with TRBD2. The CDR3 totals 15 residues. Germline V gene lookup returns CDR1 KGHSH and CDR2 LQKENI. V lost 2 bases and J lost 3; bases outside the gene matches: 4. Here the CDR3 reads CASSPRTRNYNEQFF. CDR3 DNA: TGTGCCAGCTCACCAAGGACTAGAAACTACAATGAGCAGTTCTTC.

J is TRBJ2-7 and V is TRBV10-3; the match to TRBD1 covers 9 bases. This CDR3 spans 14 amino acids. V lost 4 bases to trimming and J lost 2 bases; unmatched junction nucleotides: 3. CDR1 ENHRY and CDR2 SYGVKD come from the germline V gene. The CDR3 nucleotides are TGTGCCATCAGTGGGACAGGGGAGGCCTACGAGCAGTACTTC. Protein product: CAISGTGEAYEQYF.

The chain joins TRBV6-2 or TRBV6-3 to TRBJ1-2; no definite D call. Trimming cost V 5 bases and J 6 bases, with 16 bases left between them. Germline V gives CDR1 MNHEY, CDR2 SVGEGT. The CDR3 spans 14 residues. The CDR3 reads CASSQQRPVHGYTF. The CDR3, as DNA: TGTGCCAGCAGTCAACAGAGGCCAGTACATGGCTACACCTTC.

This clonotype was detected only a few times. The V call is TRBV12-3 or TRBV12-4, the J call TRBJ1-6, with no clear D. This CDR3 has 12 residues. V gave up 4 bases and J gave up 9 bases, with 7 bases separating them. As DNA, the CDR3 is TGTGCCAGCAGTTACGTCCCTTCACCCCTCCACTTT. Translating gives CASSYVPSPLHF.

This clonotype was detected a few times. J is TRBJ1-1 and V is TRBV7-9; D is ambiguous. CDR1 SEHNR and CDR2 FQNEAQ come from the germline V gene (reference sequence). The CDR3 runs 14 residues. Trimming took 5 bases from V and 5 from J, leaving 15 bases between them. As DNA, the CDR3 is TGTGCCAGCAGCCATCGACTGGGTAAGACTGAAGCTTTCTTT. This encodes CASSHRLGKTEAFF.

The chain carries TRBV5-5 and TRBJ2-2; D might be TRBD1 or TRBD2, each matching 5 bases. Per the germline V gene, CDR1 is SGHKS and CDR2 is YYEKEE (reference sequence). The CDR3 is 19 residues long. Deletions cut 3 bases from V and 0 bases from J, with 21 bases between. CDR3 nucleotides: TGTGCCAGCAGCTCGTTGATAGGGACCGGGACCACGAACACCGGGGAGCTGTTTTTT. This translates into CASSSLIGTGTTNTGELFF.

This chain joins TRBV12-3 or TRBV12-4 and TRBJ2-1; D is uncertain. Trimming left V 6 bases short and J 2 bases short, with 8 bases between. CDR3 length: 13 residues. The CDR3 spells CASSWYPYNEQFF. In nucleotides, the CDR3 is TGTGCCAGCAGCTGGTACCCCTACAATGAGCAGTTCTTC.

V gene TRBV27 combines with J gene TRBJ2-7, with unresolved D. Germline assignment: CDR1 MNHEY and CDR2 SMNVEV (reference sequence). The CDR3 extends over 13 amino acids. Trimming left V 2 bases short and J 0 bases short, with 5 bases between. In DNA, the CDR3 is TGTGCCAGCAGTTTAAAACTCTCCTACGAGCAGTACTTC. Its translation is CASSLKLSYEQYF.

J is TRBJ1-4 and V is TRBV20-1; D perhaps matches TRBD1 (6 bases). The CDR3 spans 11 residues. V was pared by 6 bases and J by 10 bases, with 12 bases between. The V gene's germline CDR1 is DFQATT and CDR2 SNEGSKA (reference sequence). The CDR3 reads CSATDRGKLFF. The CDR3 DNA follows: TGCAGTGCAACGGACAGAGGAAAACTGTTTTTT.

This clonotype was recorded a few times. This chain links TRBV12-3 or TRBV12-4 with TRBJ1-1; 9 bases are shared with TRBD1. V shed 5 bases, J shed 3 bases, and the junction held 10 bases outside the gene matches. CDR3 size: 16 residues. CDR3 in DNA: TGTGCCAGCAGTGCGGGACAGGGAAGAAGATACACTGAAGCTTTCTTT. Protein product: CASSAGQGRRYTEAFF.